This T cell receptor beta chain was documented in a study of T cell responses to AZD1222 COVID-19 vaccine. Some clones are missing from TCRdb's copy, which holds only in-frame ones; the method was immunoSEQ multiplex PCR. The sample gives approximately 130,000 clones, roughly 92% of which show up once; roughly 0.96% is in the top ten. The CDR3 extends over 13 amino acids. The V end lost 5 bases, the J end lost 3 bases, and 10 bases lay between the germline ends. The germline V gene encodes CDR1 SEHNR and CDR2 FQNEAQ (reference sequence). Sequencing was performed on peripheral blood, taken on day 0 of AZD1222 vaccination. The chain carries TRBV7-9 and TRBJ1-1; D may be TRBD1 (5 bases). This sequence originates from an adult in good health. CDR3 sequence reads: CASSPGRDTEAFF. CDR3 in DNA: TGTGCCAGCAGCCCAGGGAGGGACACTGAAGCTTTCTTT.